Included here is one T cell receptor (beta chain) sequence, with context. Its antigen remains unknown. These data are taken from a study of T cell responses to AZD1222 COVID-19 vaccine. Study-wide results and caveats: Clonal diversity may have been underestimated in mostly white British donors.

Per germline, CDR1 KGHSH and CDR2 LQKENI. V lost 4 bases to trimming and J lost 7 bases; unmatched junction nucleotides: 7. This CDR3 has 15 residues. Libraries were prepared by immunoSEQ multiplex PCR; TCRdb keeps only in-frame clonotypes and omits some of them. The sample holds about 61,000 clones, 70% to 90% seen once. Source: peripheral blood, taken on day 0 of AZD1222 vaccination. The chain recombines TRBV18 with TRBJ2-1; TRBD2 matches 10 bases. The TCR comes from an adult in good health. Written as DNA, the CDR3 is TGTGCCAGCTCACGAGCGGGGGGGTTCCGAAATGAGCAGTTCTTC. Its protein is CASSRAGGFRNEQFF. Full variable domain (missing parts from reference TRBV18 and TRBJ2-1): NAGVMQNPRHLVRRRGQEARLRCSPMKGHSHVYWYRQLPEEGLKFMVYLQKENIIDESGMPKERFSAEFPKEGPSILRIQQVVRGDSAAYFCASSRAGGFRNEQFFGPGTRLTVL.